These 25 T cell receptor beta chains share one sample of origin, sequenced in a study of spatial heterogeneity in lung cancer. Stated time point: sample taken at primary tumor resection. No cell sorting; template was whole RNA from tumor, lung tissue or PBMC. TCRdb redid the calling of the 5' RACE reads with MiXCR, one entry per CDR3 protein. The sample holds more than 9,500 distinct CDR3 sequences; approximately 17% are singletons and the top ten take under 55%. The starting material was PBMCs, obtained at surgery. These receptors were taken from a male donor with early-stage non-small cell lung cancer.

This clonotype showed up many times. The chain carries TRBV5-1 and TRBJ2-5; D could derive from TRBD1 or TRBD2 (5 bases each). V was clipped by 3 bases and J by 5 bases, with 17 bases between them. Germline CDR1 and CDR2: SGHRS and YFSETQ. This CDR3 spans 15 amino acids. CDR3 nucleotide sequence: TGCGCCAGCAGCTCCCTGGGGACGAAAGGGGAGACCCAGTACTTC. It specifies CASSSLGTKGETQYF.

This clonotype occurred many times. The chain combines TRBV5-1 with TRBJ2-1; TRBD1 matches 9 bases. The germline V gene has CDR1 SGHRS and CDR2 YFSETQ. V trimming: 0 bases; J trimming: 5 bases; junction bases outside the gene matches: 6. This CDR3 has 16 residues. The CDR3 bases are TGCGCCAGCAGCTTGGGATTAGGGACAGGGAACAATGAGCAGTTCTTC. Amino acids: CASSLGLGTGNNEQFF.

V gene TRBV19 combines with J gene TRBJ2-7; 13 bases map to TRBD2. Trimming removed 1 base from V and 2 bases from J; junction bases left unmatched: 5. This CDR3 has 17 amino acids. Germline V gene sequence: CDR1 LNHDA, CDR2 SQIVND (reference sequence). The CDR3 reads CASSIGLGLAGAYEQYF. Written as DNA, the CDR3 is TGTGCCAGTAGTATAGGCCTCGGACTAGCGGGAGCCTACGAGCAGTACTTC. The complete variable domain, with remaining parts taken from reference TRBV19 and TRBJ2-7, reads DGGITQSPKYLFRKEGQNVTLSCEQNLNHDAMYWYRQDPGQGLRLIYYSQIVNDFQKGDIAEGYSVSREKKESFPLTVTSAQKNPTAFYLCASSIGLGLAGAYEQYFGPGTRLTVT.

This clonotype appeared a few times. CDR3: CSAEQDQNTEAFF. For the CDR3, the DNA is TGCAGTGCTGAACAGGACCAGAACACTGAAGCTTTCTTT. The V gene is TRBV20-1, the J gene TRBJ1-1; TRBD1 might be the D (5 bases). From germline, CDR1 is DFQATT and CDR2 SNEGSKA (reference sequence). CDR3 length: 13 residues. V was trimmed by 5 bases and J by 1 base, leaving 11 bases between them.

This clonotype turned up a few times. The chain carries TRBV2 and TRBJ1-4; D is possibly TRBD1 (5 bases). Trimming stripped 2 bases from V and 4 bases from J, with 8 bases between. The V gene's germline CDR1 is SNHLY and CDR2 FYNNEI. This CDR3 has 14 residues. The CDR3 nucleotides read TGTGCCAGCAGTGAAACAGGATTTAATGAAAAACTGTTTTTT. Amino acid sequence: CASSETGFNEKLFF.

This clonotype was seen ten or more times. This sequence joins TRBV28 and TRBJ2-5; 11 bases are a match to TRBD2. With V trimmed by 3 bases and J by 2 bases, 2 bases remained unmatched. CDR3 size: 15 residues. Germline-derived CDR1 and CDR2 are MDHEN and SYDVKM. The CDR3 DNA reads as TGTGCCAGCAGTTTTTCTAGCGGGGGGCAAGAGACCCAGTACTTC. It specifies CASSFSSGGQETQYF.

This clonotype was observed a handful of times. The genes are TRBV28 and TRBJ2-3, with 8 nucleotides matching TRBD2. The CDR3 covers 18 residues. The germline CDR1 and CDR2 sequences are MDHEN and SYDVKM. The V segment lost 2 bases and the J segment 0 bases; nucleotides outside the gene matches: 10. CDR3 amino acids: CASSLIGGIAGSTDTQYF. The CDR3 coding sequence is TGTGCCAGCAGTTTAATCGGGGGTATAGCGGGAAGCACAGATACGCAGTATTTT.

This clonotype appeared many times. This CDR3 reads CASSLRLAGALGTDTQYF. The CDR3 region has the DNA TGTGCCAGCAGCCTTCGACTAGCGGGAGCCCTGGGCACAGATACGCAGTATTTT. The chain is built from TRBV9 and TRBJ2-3; 12 bases are shared with TRBD2. CDR1 SGDLS and CDR2 YYNGEE come from the germline V gene. This CDR3 contains 18 residues. V shed 4 bases, J shed 1 base, and the junction held 10 bases outside the gene matches. Full variable domain (outside the CDR3, taken from reference TRBV9 and TRBJ2-3): DSGVTQTPKHLITATGQRVTLRCSPRSGDLSVYWYQQSLDQGLQFLIQYYNGEERAKGNILERFSAQQFPDLHSELNLSSLELGDSALYFCASSLRLAGALGTDTQYFGPGTRLTVL.

This sequence joins TRBV28 and TRBJ2-2; D is undetermined. V was shortened by 5 bases and J by 4 bases, with 11 bases between the two germline ends. From germline, CDR1 is MDHEN and CDR2 SYDVKM. The CDR3 spans 14 residues. The CDR3 spells CASSEEFSTGELFF. As DNA, the CDR3 is TGTGCCAGCAGTGAGGAGTTTAGCACCGGGGAGCTGTTTTTT.

This clonotype was observed a few times. This chain joins TRBV4-1 and TRBJ1-5, with D maybe TRBD1 (6 bases). Between the trimmed V and J ends, which lost 4 bases and 2 bases, there was a span of 15 bases. In germline, CDR1 is MGHRA, CDR2 YSYEKL. The CDR3 is 16 amino acids. For the CDR3, the DNA is TGCGCCAGCAGCCTGACGGACTCAGGGGGCAATCAGCCCCAGCATTTT. Encoded protein: CASSLTDSGGNQPQHF.

This clonotype appeared a few times. This chain links TRBV5-1 with TRBJ1-1; D is uncertain. There are 17 residues in the CDR3. Germline V lookup: CDR1 SGHRS, CDR2 YFSETQ. Trimming removed 0 bases from V and 1 base from J, with 16 bases in between. CDR3 sequence reads: CASSLEARQTRNTEAFF. The CDR3 region has the DNA TGCGCCAGCAGCTTGGAAGCCAGACAAACTCGGAACACTGAAGCTTTCTTT. The entire variable domain, with the rest obtained from reference TRBV5-1 and TRBJ1-1, is as follows: KAGVTQTPRYLIKTRGQQVTLSCSPISGHRSVSWYQQTPGQGLQFLFEYFSETQRNKGNFPGRFSGRQFSNSRSEMNVSTLELGDSALYLCASSLEARQTRNTEAFFGQGTRLTVV.

This clonotype came up many times. The chain employs TRBV28 and TRBJ1-2; no clear D gene. Germline CDR1 and CDR2: MDHEN and SYDVKM. This CDR3 spans 15 amino acids. V lost 3 bases to trimming and J lost 11 bases, with 22 bases between them. CDR3 loop: CASSLIASSRLRYTF. For the CDR3, the DNA is TGTGCCAGCAGTTTGATAGCATCGAGTAGGTTAAGGTACACCTTC.

This clonotype was seen at least ten times. This chain links TRBV20-1 with TRBJ1-5; D gene uncertain. Per the germline V gene, CDR1 is DFQATT and CDR2 is SNEGSKA (reference sequence). The ends were cut back, 3 bases at V and 4 bases at J, with 10 bases in the middle. This CDR3 comprises 13 residues. This chain's CDR3 is CSASKSGNQPQHF. CDR3 nucleotides: TGCAGTGCTAGCAAGTCGGGGAATCAGCCCCAGCATTTT.

This clonotype came up many times. This sequence joins TRBV7-6 and TRBJ2-2; D uncertain. The CDR3 spans 16 residues. V gave up 6 bases and J gave up 4 bases, with 18 bases separating them. In germline, CDR1 is SGHVS, CDR2 FNYEAQ. The CDR3 region has the DNA TGTGCCAGCAGTTTGACCGTAGCATCGGGCACCGGGGAGCTGTTTTTT. Residues: CASSLTVASGTGELFF.

The chain links TRBV29-1 to TRBJ2-2; D assignment may be TRBD1 or TRBD2 (5 bases each). The germline V and J ends were trimmed by 5 bases and 0 bases, with 13 bases remaining between them. The CDR3 runs to 15 residues. Per germline, CDR1 SQVTM and CDR2 ANQGSEA. For the CDR3, the DNA is TGCAGCGTTCAATCCGGGACCACGAACACCGGGGAGCTGTTTTTT. Its translation: CSVQSGTTNTGELFF.

This clonotype was seen a few times. The rearrangement links TRBV28 to TRBJ2-7, with D perhaps matching TRBD1 or TRBD2 (5 bases each). V lost 6 bases and J 4 bases, leaving 16 bases between the germline ends. Germline V gene sequence: CDR1 MDHEN, CDR2 SYDVKM. The CDR3 has 14 residues. The CDR3 protein is CASRKPGPIYEQYF. The CDR3 DNA sequence: TGTGCCAGCAGAAAACCGGGACCGATTTACGAGCAGTACTTC.

This clonotype was counted a few times. This chain uses TRBV6-1 with TRBJ2-3; D may be TRBD2 (6 bases). Germline V gives CDR1 MNHNS, CDR2 SASEGT. Trimming removed 2 bases at V and 0 bases at J, with 12 bases between. This CDR3 region has 16 residues. CDR3 amino acids: CASSENGRLSTDTQYF. CDR3 in DNA: TGTGCCAGCAGTGAAAACGGGAGACTAAGCACAGATACGCAGTATTTT.

V is TRBV6-1 and J is TRBJ2-1; D ambiguous. This CDR3 contains 12 residues. V shed 8 bases and J shed 9 bases, with 14 bases lying between them. The germline V gene has CDR1 MNHNS and CDR2 SASEGT. Here the CDR3 reads CASRSNSAEQFF. The CDR3 DNA follows: TGTGCCAGCCGCTCCAACTCCGCTGAGCAGTTCTTC.

This chain's CDR3 is CASSYSGTGFDGYTF. The CDR3, as DNA: TGTGCCAGCAGTTACTCCGGGACAGGGTTCGATGGCTACACCTTC. The chain employs TRBV6-5 and TRBJ1-2; TRBD1 matches at 9 bases. The CDR3 covers 15 residues. Trimming at V came to 0 bases and at J to 6 bases, leaving 5 bases not matched to a gene. Germline V CDR1 and CDR2: MNHEY, SVGAGI.

There are a few counts of this clonotype. This sequence joins TRBV20-1 and TRBJ2-2; D gene unclear. This CDR3 contains 15 residues. The germline V gene encodes CDR1 DFQATT and CDR2 SNEGSKA (reference sequence). V lost 0 bases, J lost 5 bases, and 13 bases lay in between. The CDR3 bases are TGCAGTGCTAGAGATACTAAGCGTCAGACCGGGGAGCTGTTTTTT. Residues: CSARDTKRQTGELFF.

This clonotype was seen repeatedly, ten times or more. The gene calls are TRBV20-1 and TRBJ2-6; no definite D call. Looked up from germline, CDR1 is DFQATT and CDR2 is SNEGSKA (reference sequence). CDR3 size: 15 residues. V was clipped by 0 bases and J by 0 bases, with 6 bases between them. The DNA for the CDR3 is TGCAGTGCTAGAGACCCCGGCTCTGGGGCCAACGTCCTGACTTTC. This sequence encodes CSARDPGSGANVLTF.

The V call is TRBV14, the J call TRBJ2-1; unclear D gene. CDR3 length: 15 residues. Trimming took 4 bases from V and 5 from J, leaving 15 bases between them. Germline-derived CDR1 and CDR2 are SGHDN and FVKESK. Written as DNA, the CDR3 is TGTGCCAGCAGCCCCTATAGAACACATGACAATGAGCAGTTCTTC. It encodes CASSPYRTHDNEQFF.

This clonotype was observed many times. The gene calls are TRBV20-1 and TRBJ1-1; D might be TRBD1 (5 bases). In germline, CDR1 is DFQATT, CDR2 SNEGSKA (reference sequence). Trimming pared 0 bases from V and 3 bases from J, leaving 17 bases between. CDR3 length: 16 residues. DNA for the CDR3: TGCAGTGCTAGAGATTTAATCGGGGCCCGCCACACTGAAGCTTTCTTT. Translated, it gives CSARDLIGARHTEAFF.

This clonotype was recorded many times. The chain has TRBV7-9 and TRBJ1-1; 11 bases line up with TRBD1. CDR3 length equals 15 residues. CDR1 is SEHNR, CDR2 FQNEAQ, per germline (reference sequence). With 5 bases clipped from V and 4 bases from J, the junction kept 6 bases outside the gene matches. This chain's CDR3 is CASSRSGTGGTEAFF. As DNA, the CDR3 is TGTGCCAGCAGCCGTTCCGGGACAGGGGGCACTGAAGCTTTCTTT.

This clonotype was observed at least ten times. The chain uses TRBV21-1 and TRBJ2-2. TRBV21-1 is a known pseudogene. There are 15 residues in the CDR3. The CDR3 here is CASSKGRANTGELFF. The CDR3 DNA reads as TGTGCCAGCAGCAAAGGACGCGCGAACACCGGGGAGCTGTTTTTT.